This passage covers 26 T cell receptor beta chains from one sample sequenced in a study of blood T cell repertoires in COVID-19. Here immunoSEQ multiplex PCR was the method, and the copy in TCRdb shows in-frame clones only, minus some. This table holds about 400,000 clones, 80% to 90% found once. Sequenced material: PBMCs or T cells enriched from blood (not recorded which). The receptors stem from a woman between 50 and 59 years old who had recovered from COVID-19.

CDR3 sequence: CASISGGLNTGELFF. As DNA, the CDR3 is TGTGCCAGCATCAGCGGGGGGCTGAACACCGGGGAGCTGTTTTTT. The chain employs TRBV28 and TRBJ2-2; TRBD2 agrees at 9 bases. V lost 7 bases, J lost 1 base, and 4 bases stayed unmatched. The CDR3 is made up of 15 amino acids. Germline-derived CDR1 and CDR2 are MDHEN and SYDVKM.

The genes are TRBV7-8 and TRBJ2-7; the match to TRBD2 covers 9 bases. The germline V gene encodes CDR1 SGHVS and CDR2 FQNEAQ. The V and J ends lost 7 bases and 7 bases, in that order; junction bases with no gene match: 11. The CDR3 is made up of 14 amino acids. As DNA, the CDR3 is TGTGCCAGCATCGACGCTAGCGGGACTTGGGAGCAGTACTTC. Translating gives CASIDASGTWEQYF.

V usage is TRBV4-2 and J usage is TRBJ2-3, with 8 nucleotides matching TRBD2. Germline V gene data show CDR1 as LGHNA and CDR2 as YNFKEQ. This CDR3 is 18 amino acids long. V was pared by 2 bases and J by 6 bases, with 16 bases of the junction left unmatched. For the CDR3, the DNA is TGTGCCAGCAGCCAAACCAAGGATGGCGGGGGGCCGGGGGATACGCAGTATTTT. It encodes CASSQTKDGGGPGDTQYF.

This clone was found once. The DNA for the CDR3 is TGCGCCAGCAGCCAAGAGAATCGACCAGGTGGAAACACCATATATTTT. Translated, it gives CASSQENRPGGNTIYF. V and J are TRBV4-3 and TRBJ1-3; D call uncertain. The CDR3 spans 16 residues. Germline-derived CDR1 and CDR2 are LGHNA and YSLEER. The V end lost 0 bases, the J end lost 3 bases, and 12 bases lay between the germline ends.

The chain employs TRBV2 and TRBJ2-2; TRBD1 agrees at 7 bases. The V and J ends lost 1 base and 1 base, in that order; junction bases with no gene match: 3. The CDR3 is 16 amino acids. CDR1 and CDR2 from the germline V gene are SNHLY and FYNNEI. The CDR3 region has the DNA TGTGCCAGCAGTGAAGAAGGGGGCGGGAACACCGGGGAGCTGTTTTTT. This gives the protein CASSEEGGGNTGELFF.

The chain couples TRBV18 to TRBJ2-1; D uncertain. The V end was cut by 3 bases, the J end by 5 bases, with 5 bases between. CDR1 is KGHSH, CDR2 LQKENI, per germline. The CDR3 is made up of 12 amino acids. The CDR3 loop is CASSPQNNEQFF. The DNA of the CDR3 is TGTGCCAGCTCACCGCAGAACAATGAGCAGTTCTTC.

The V call is TRBV7-2, the J call TRBJ2-1, with 7 bases identical to TRBD1. There are 14 residues in the CDR3. CDR1 is SGHTA and CDR2 is FQGNSA in the germline V gene. The J segment lost 5 bases and the V segment lost 5 bases, leaving 6 bases of the junction unmatched. CDR3 sequence reads: CASSPDRSHNEQFF. The CDR3 DNA reads as TGTGCCAGCAGCCCGGACAGGAGCCACAATGAGCAGTTCTTC.

Written as DNA, the CDR3 is TGTGCCAGCAGCTTGAAAGAGGGCACCCCTGGAGCTTTCTTT. This sequence encodes CASSLKEGTPGAFF. The chain recombines TRBV5-4 with TRBJ1-1, with D unresolved. The germline V and J ends were trimmed by 1 base and 10 bases, with 17 bases remaining between them. Germline V CDR1 and CDR2: SGHNT, YYREEE (reference sequence). The CDR3 extends over 14 amino acids. The full variable domain, rest sourced from reference TRBV5-4 and TRBJ1-1, is ETGVTQSPTHLIKTRGQQVTLRCSSQSGHNTVSWYQQALGQGPQFIFQYYREEENGRGNFPPRFSGLQFPNYSSELNVNALELDDSALYLCASSLKEGTPGAFFGQGTRLTVV.

V usage is TRBV28 and J usage is TRBJ1-3; D might be TRBD1 (5 bases). In germline, CDR1 is MDHEN, CDR2 SYDVKM. V was trimmed by 1 base and J by 3 bases, leaving 13 bases between them. CDR3 length equals 16 residues. The CDR3 loop is CASSLSQAFGGNTIYF. The CDR3 DNA reads TGTGCCAGCAGTTTATCACAGGCTTTTGGTGGAAACACCATATATTTT. Full variable domain (rest looked up from reference TRBV28 and TRBJ1-3): DVKVTQSSRYLVKRTGEKVFLECVQDMDHENMFWYRQDPGLGLRLIYFSYDVKMKEKGDIPEGYSVSREKKERFSLILESASTNQTSMYLCASSLSQAFGGNTIYFGEGSWLTVV.

As DNA, the CDR3 is TGTGCCAGCAGCTTAACCGGCGGGGGGGCCCACAATGAGCAGTTCTTC. Translation: CASSLTGGGAHNEQFF. This chain joins TRBV7-9 and TRBJ2-1; 9 bases line up with TRBD2. In germline, CDR1 is SEHNR, CDR2 FQNEAQ (reference sequence). This CDR3 has 16 residues. V lost 2 bases, J lost 5 bases, and 7 bases stayed unmatched.

Here the CDR3 DNA reads TGTGCCAGCAGTTACGACAGTACTAACTATGGCTACACCTTC. It codes for CASSYDSTNYGYTF. The chain employs TRBV6-2 or TRBV6-3 and TRBJ1-2; D perhaps matches TRBD1 (5 bases). This CDR3 spans 14 amino acids. V lost 2 bases and J 0 bases, leaving 7 bases between the germline ends. The germline V gene encodes CDR1 MNHEY and CDR2 SVGEGT.

On this clone itself: The same CDR3 is also encoded by other DNA sequences in this sample. V gene TRBV5-1 combines with J gene TRBJ2-5; 11 bases map to TRBD2. The CDR3 is made up of 15 amino acids. From germline, CDR1 is SGHRS and CDR2 YFSETQ. The trim removed 0 bases at V and 2 bases at J, leaving 0 bases unmatched. CDR3 sequence (DNA): TGCGCCAGCAGCTTGGGACTAGCGGGGCAAGAGACCCAGTACTTC. This codes for CASSLGLAGQETQYF.

The CDR3 protein is CASSPQGRGSNQPQHF. In DNA form, the CDR3 reads TGTGCCAGCAGTCCACAGGGGCGAGGGAGCAATCAGCCCCAGCATTTT. The chain uses TRBV27 and TRBJ1-5; 7 nucleotides agree with TRBD1. CDR3 length equals 16 residues. Germline CDR1 and CDR2: MNHEY and SMNVEV (reference sequence). Germline trimming cut 5 bases from V and 1 base from J; bases unmatched to any gene: 8.

The chain couples TRBV27 to TRBJ1-1, with no clear D. Trimming shortened V by 1 base and J by 8 bases, and 14 bases separated the two germline ends. There are 14 residues in the CDR3. The germline gives CDR1 MNHEY, CDR2 SMNVEV (reference sequence). The CDR3 is CASSLLPDTGEAFF. The CDR3 DNA reads as TGTGCCAGCAGTTTATTACCCGATACGGGGGAAGCTTTCTTT.

DNA of the CDR3: TGTGCCAGCAGTCCGGCCAGGGGGCTCATAGCTTTCTTT. It yields the protein CASSPARGLIAFF. The V call is TRBV12-3 or TRBV12-4, the J call TRBJ1-1, with 8 bases that match TRBD1. This CDR3 region has 13 residues. The V and J ends lost 5 bases and 10 bases, in that order; junction bases with no gene match: 9.

Concerning this clone itself: The identical CDR3 is also encoded by other nucleotide sequences in the sample. V is TRBV6-5 and J is TRBJ1-3, with D hard to call. Deletions cut 5 bases from V and 4 bases from J, with 9 bases between. The CDR3 loop spans 13 amino acids. Germline V gene sequence: CDR1 MNHEY, CDR2 SVGAGI. Here the CDR3 reads CASSPGLGNTIYF. The CDR3, as DNA: TGTGCCAGCAGTCCGGGTCTGGGAAACACCATATATTTT.

The rearrangement uses TRBV6-2 or TRBV6-3 and TRBJ2-1; TRBD2 agrees at 9 bases. The CDR3 has 16 residues. V lost 4 bases to trimming and J lost 5 bases; unmatched junction nucleotides: 9. The V gene's germline CDR1 is MNHEY and CDR2 SVGEGT. DNA for the CDR3: TGTGCCAGCAGTTCCCGGCAACTAGCGGGCGACAATGAGCAGTTCTTC. Its protein product is CASSSRQLAGDNEQFF.

V is TRBV18 and J is TRBJ2-7, with 12 bases matching TRBD2. V lost 8 bases and J lost 4; bases outside the gene matches: 6. Germline CDR1 KGHSH, CDR2 LQKENI. This CDR3 region has 14 residues. CDR3 loop: CASLPTSGSYEQYF. In nucleotides, the CDR3 is TGTGCCAGCCTTCCGACTAGCGGGAGTTACGAGCAGTACTTC.

The chain joins TRBV5-8 to TRBJ1-6; no definite D call. This CDR3 comprises 17 residues. V lost 0 bases, J lost 8 bases, and 18 bases lay in between. The V gene's germline CDR1 is SGHTS and CDR2 YDEGEE. CDR3 loop: CASSLDIGILLHSPLHF. The CDR3 region has the DNA TGTGCCAGCAGCTTGGATATCGGGATTCTTCTCCATTCACCCCTCCACTTT.

V gene TRBV18 combines with J gene TRBJ1-4; 10 positions agree with TRBD1. Germline values: CDR1 KGHSH, CDR2 LQKENI. This CDR3 is built from 15 residues. With V trimmed by 5 bases and J by 6 bases, 6 bases remained unmatched. The CDR3 nucleotides read TGTGCCAGCTCAGATCCTGGGACAGGGGATGAAAAACTGTTTTTT. Translated: CASSDPGTGDEKLFF. The full variable domain, completed using reference TRBV18 and TRBJ1-4, is NAGVMQNPRHLVRRRGQEARLRCSPMKGHSHVYWYRQLPEEGLKFMVYLQKENIIDESGMPKERFSAEFPKEGPSILRIQQVVRGDSAAYFCASSDPGTGDEKLFFGSGTQLSVL.

This chain uses TRBV6-4 with TRBJ1-1, with TRBD1 matching 9 bases. Germline-derived CDR1 and CDR2 are MRHNA and SNTAGT. V was pared by 3 bases and J by 0 bases, with 8 bases of the junction left unmatched. This CDR3 is 17 amino acids long. This chain's CDR3 is CASSEIWTGDLNTEAFF. Written as DNA, the CDR3 is TGTGCCAGCAGTGAAATTTGGACAGGGGACTTGAACACTGAAGCTTTCTTT.

The chain joins TRBV7-9 to TRBJ1-1; no definite D call. This CDR3 is built from 14 residues. The V and J ends lost 3 bases and 2 bases respectively, with 10 bases between them. From germline, CDR1 is SEHNR and CDR2 FQNEAQ (reference sequence). CDR3 DNA: TGTGCCAGCAGCTTGACGACTTATAACACTGAAGCTTTCTTT. Translating it yields CASSLTTYNTEAFF. The full variable domain, rest sourced from reference TRBV7-9 and TRBJ1-1, is DTGVSQNPRHKITKRGQNVTFRCDPISEHNRLYWYRQTLGQGPEFLTYFQNEAQLEKSRLLSDRFSAERPKGSFSTLEIQRTEQGDSAMYLCASSLTTYNTEAFFGQGTRLTVV.

The rearrangement joins TRBV19 to TRBJ1-5, with D maybe TRBD1 (5 bases). Germline assignment: CDR1 LNHDA and CDR2 SQIVND (reference sequence). Deletions cut 6 bases from V and 4 bases from J, with 13 bases between. The CDR3 sequence is 14 residues long. This CDR3 reads CASSPISGNQPQHF. The CDR3 coding sequence is TGTGCCAGTAGCCCAATCTCAGGGAATCAGCCCCAGCATTTT. The variable domain in full, completed from reference TRBV19 and TRBJ1-5, reads DGGITQSPKYLFRKEGQNVTLSCEQNLNHDAMYWYRQDPGQGLRLIYYSQIVNDFQKGDIAEGYSVSREKKESFPLTVTSAQKNPTAFYLCASSPISGNQPQHFGDGTRLSIL.

The V and J genes are TRBV7-2 and TRBJ2-1; 9 nucleotides agree with TRBD2. Germline CDR1 and CDR2: SGHTA and FQGNSA. This CDR3 spans 14 amino acids. Unmatched junction bases numbered 13, after V lost 4 bases and J lost 15 bases. The CDR3 DNA reads as TGTGCCAGCAGCTCAAGAGCTATAGGGACTAGCCCGTTCTTC. Amino acids: CASSSRAIGTSPFF.

The V call is TRBV28, the J call TRBJ1-2; 7 bases are a match to TRBD1. CDR3 length: 13 residues. Germline V CDR1 and CDR2: MDHEN, SYDVKM. The V gene end was trimmed by 6 bases and the J gene end by 4 bases; junction bases not matched to a gene: 5. This CDR3 is CASRPTGTYGYTF. CDR3 coding DNA: TGTGCCAGCAGACCGACAGGGACCTATGGCTACACCTTC.

The chain links TRBV27 to TRBJ2-5, with D maybe TRBD2 (5 bases). V was pared by 6 bases and J by 4 bases, with 18 bases between. The V gene's germline CDR1 is MNHEY and CDR2 SMNVEV (reference sequence). This CDR3 has 15 residues. Here the CDR3 reads CASSLSFRAGETQYF. The CDR3 DNA sequence: TGTGCCAGCAGCCTATCCTTTCGGGCGGGAGAGACCCAGTACTTC.